This is a list of T cell receptor beta chains from one sample in a study of blood T cell repertoires in COVID-19. Profiling relied on immunoSEQ multiplex PCR, and the TCRdb table lists in-frame clones only, not all of them. Here the sample spans over 100,000 clones, about 91% being singletons. The sequenced sample consisted of peripheral blood. The receptors originated from a man aged 45 to 65 with acute or convalescent COVID-19. The CDR3 runs from the conserved cysteine through the conserved F or W. Fields, in order: D gene, clone size, V gene, J gene, CDR3 DNA, CDR3 protein. D genes are given only for firm matches. Size tells how often a clone was seen (once, few, many) or the class of an expanded clone, and some rows leave it out.

TRBD2	-	TRBV5-6	TRBJ2-5	TGTGCCAGCAGCACGGGACTAGCACCCGAGACCCAGTACTTC	CASSTGLAPETQYF
TRBD2	-	TRBV2	TRBJ2-3	TGTGCCAGCAGGTTAGCGGGAGGGACAGATACGCAGTATTTT	CASRLAGGTDTQYF
TRBD1	-	TRBV19	TRBJ1-5	TGTGCCAGTAGTATAGTCGAGACAGGGAATCAGCCCCAGCATTTT	CASSIVETGNQPQHF
TRBD1	-	TRBV6-2/TRBV6-3	TRBJ2-7	TGTGCCAGCAGTTACCAGGACAGGATTTCCTACGAGCAGTACTTC	CASSYQDRISYEQYF
TRBD1	once	TRBV3-1/TRBV3-2	TRBJ1-1	TGTGCCAGCAGCCGCAACAGGGGCGGAACTGAAGCTTTCTTT	CASSRNRGGTEAFF
TRBD2	-	TRBV28	TRBJ2-2	TGTGCCAGCAGGGGACTAAGGAGTTGGACCGGGGAGCTGTTTTTT	CASRGLRSWTGELFF
-	-	TRBV6-5	TRBJ1-6	TGTGCCAGCAGTTGGACTTTTAATTCACCCCTCCACTTT	CASSWTFNSPLHF
-	-	TRBV14	TRBJ2-3	TGTGCCAGCAGCCAACGGGTGAGCACAGATACGCAGTATTTT	CASSQRVSTDTQYF
-	-	TRBV27	TRBJ1-1	TGTGCCAGCAGTTACACGACCCCGGGTAGGGCTTTCTTT	CASSYTTPGRAFF
-	-	TRBV12-3/TRBV12-4	TRBJ2-5	TGTGCCAGCAGTTGGGAGGCCCGGGGGACCCAGTACTTC	CASSWEARGTQYF
TRBD1	once	TRBV15	TRBJ1-5	TGTGCCACCTCGACAGGGGTGCGCAATCAGCCCCAGCATTTT	CATSTGVRNQPQHF
-	-	TRBV5-1	TRBJ2-5	TGCGCCAGCAGCCCCCGGGGAGGCGATGAGACCCAGTACTTC	CASSPRGGDETQYF
-	-	TRBV6-5	TRBJ1-1	TGTGCCAGCAGTCCGAATCCCCGGGGAGCTTTCTTT	CASSPNPRGAFF
TRBD1	-	TRBV19	TRBJ1-2	TGTGCCAGTAGTAATACAGGGGGCGGCTACACCTTC	CASSNTGGGYTF
-	-	TRBV9	TRBJ2-7	TGTGCCAGCAGCGTCTCCGCGGGACTGGGCTCCTACGAGCAGTACTTC	CASSVSAGLGSYEQYF
TRBD2	-	TRBV9	TRBJ2-1	TGTGCCAGCAGCCTTTCGTCGGGTAGCGGGAGTATAGTGAATGAGCAGTTCTTC	CASSLSSGSGSIVNEQFF
-	-	TRBV28	TRBJ1-3	TGTGCCAGCAGTTCCCCGTCCTTTAGCTCTGGAAACACCATATATTTT	CASSSPSFSSGNTIYF
-	-	TRBV5-1	TRBJ1-2	TGCGCCAGCAGGGTCGCCGGAACAGCAAGCTTCGGCTACACCTTC	CASRVAGTASFGYTF
TRBD1	once	TRBV27	TRBJ1-2	TGTGCCAGCAGTTTATCGGGACAGGTTTACTATGGCTACACCTTC	CASSLSGQVYYGYTF
-	-	TRBV5-1	TRBJ2-3	TGCGCCAGCAGCTTGGAGGGGGAGAGAGATACGCAGTATTTT	CASSLEGERDTQYF
-	once	TRBV9	TRBJ2-1	TGTGCCAGCAGCGCCCAACTAGTTGCCAATGAGCAGTTCTTC	CASSAQLVANEQFF
TRBD1	-	TRBV6-2/TRBV6-3	TRBJ1-2	TGTGCCAGCAGTGCCCAGGAGGGGACAGGGAGCTATGGCTACACCTTC	CASSAQEGTGSYGYTF
-	once	TRBV2	TRBJ1-2	TGTGCCAGCGCGGTTGTGGCCCGGAGTGGCTACACCTTC	CASAVVARSGYTF
TRBD2	-	TRBV7-2	TRBJ2-1	TGTGCCAGCAGCTTAGCGGGGACGGGAGGGCCTCAGGAGCAGTTCTTC	CASSLAGTGGPQEQFF
-	-	TRBV6-6	TRBJ2-7	TGTGCCAGCAGCCCCTACTACGAGCAGTACTTC	CASSPYYEQYF
-	-	TRBV29-1	TRBJ1-2	TGCAGCGCCGAGAGGATCAGGGAGGGTGGCTACACCTTC	CSAERIREGGYTF
TRBD1	-	TRBV5-1	TRBJ1-6	TGCGCCAGCAGCGGGCAGACAGGGCCTCAATCACCCCTCCACTTT	CASSGQTGPQSPLHF
-	-	TRBV6-1	TRBJ2-1	TGTGCCAGCAGTGAAGGGGAGTTTATTGCGGGCCCTACCTACAATGAGCAGTTCTTC	CASSEGEFIAGPTYNEQFF
-	-	TRBV19	TRBJ2-2	TGTGCCAGTAGTATTGCTGGGCCCCCGTACACCGGGGAGCTGTTTTTT	CASSIAGPPYTGELFF
-	-	TRBV2	TRBJ1-2	TGTGCCAGCAGTGAAGTTCGGAGTTCTAACTATGGCTACACCTTC	CASSEVRSSNYGYTF
TRBD1	-	TRBV28	TRBJ1-1	TGTGCCAGCAGAATTGGACAGGGGATCACTGAAGCTTTCTTT	CASRIGQGITEAFF
-	-	TRBV27	TRBJ1-1	TGTGCCAGCAGGTCCCAGGGGTTTGAAGCTTTCTTT	CASRSQGFEAFF
-	-	TRBV27	TRBJ2-1	TGTGCCAGCAGTTTACTCTGGAGTCCCAATGAGCAGTTCTTC	CASSLLWSPNEQFF
TRBD2	-	TRBV5-1	TRBJ2-7	TGCGCCAGCAGCATGACTAGCGGGGGGCCTCGGGAGCAGTACTTC	CASSMTSGGPREQYF
TRBD1	-	TRBV6-1	TRBJ1-6	TGTGCCAGCACCTACACGGGACAGAATTCACCCCTCCACTTT	CASTYTGQNSPLHF
TRBD1	once	TRBV4-1	TRBJ1-1	TGCGCCAGCAGCCAACAAGGGACAGGGAACAAAGCTTTCTTT	CASSQQGTGNKAFF
-	-	TRBV2	TRBJ1-1	TGTGCCAGCAGTCCCATCCGGACACCCACTGAAGCTTTCTTT	CASSPIRTPTEAFF
-	-	TRBV5-1	TRBJ2-1	TGCGCCAGTGAGGGGGGGGCCCCCTACAATGAGCAGTTCTTC	CASEGGAPYNEQFF
-	-	TRBV29-1	TRBJ1-1	TGCAGCGTCCGGATCCAGGGTGCCGACACTGAAGCTTTCTTT	CSVRIQGADTEAFF
-	-	TRBV28	TRBJ1-2	TGTGCCAGCAGCCAGATGAATTTTAACTATGGCTACACCTTC	CASSQMNFNYGYTF
TRBD1	-	TRBV19	TRBJ1-6	TGTGCCAGTAGTCGGGACAGGGGGCTCTATAATTCACCCCTCCACTTT	CASSRDRGLYNSPLHF
TRBD2	-	TRBV11-2	TRBJ2-1	TGTGCCAGCAGCTTCGACGGGGGGAGCGGAGCCTCCTCCTACAATGAGCAGTTCTTC	CASSFDGGSGASSYNEQFF
-	-	TRBV2	TRBJ1-1	TGTGCCAGCAGTGAAGCGGGCTGGGGGGTTTTCTTT	CASSEAGWGVFF
-	-	TRBV30	TRBJ2-7	TGTGCCTGGAGTGTAGGGGCCCCCTACGAGCAGTACTTC	CAWSVGAPYEQYF
-	once	TRBV20-1	TRBJ2-1	TGCAGTGCTGAGAGGGCGGGCTACCAGTTCTTC	CSAERAGYQFF
-	few	TRBV5-1	TRBJ1-1	TGCGCCAGCAGCTTGGCCGGGGGTGCTGAAGCTTTCTTT	CASSLAGGAEAFF
TRBD1	-	TRBV5-4	TRBJ2-5	TGTGCCAGCAGCCGGGACAGGGGAGGCCGGGAGACCCAGTACTTC	CASSRDRGGRETQYF
-	-	TRBV5-1	TRBJ1-6	TGCGCCAGCAGCTTGGAGGAGAGCTCCTATAATTCACCCCTCCACTTT	CASSLEESSYNSPLHF
-	-	TRBV19	TRBJ2-4	TGTGCCAGTAGTATTCTAGCCAAAAACATTCAGTACTTC	CASSILAKNIQYF
TRBD1	once	TRBV28	TRBJ2-3	TGTGCCAGCAGTTTACAGGGGGCTGGAAGAGATACGCAGTATTTT	CASSLQGAGRDTQYF
-	-	TRBV12-3/TRBV12-4	TRBJ2-2	TGTGCCGGGGGGAGCACCGGGGAGCTGTTTTTT	CAGGSTGELFF
TRBD2	-	TRBV6-6	TRBJ2-5	TGTGCCACCCTCTTACTAGCGGGTATTCAAGAGACCCAGTACTTC	CATLLLAGIQETQYF
-	-	TRBV27	TRBJ1-6	TGTGCCAGCAGCTCTGAGGGTCATTCTCTAAATTCACCCCTCCACTTT	CASSSEGHSLNSPLHF
-	-	TRBV24-1	TRBJ1-1	TGTGCCACCAGTCTTGGGGGAGGACGCGGAGAAGCTTTCTTT	CATSLGGGRGEAFF
-	-	TRBV27	TRBJ1-3	TGTGCGGTGGGCAGGCCCTCTGGAAACACCATATATTTT	CAVGRPSGNTIYF
-	-	TRBV7-9	TRBJ1-1	TGTGCCAGCAGTCCCCGGGGAGACACTGAAGCTTTCTTT	CASSPRGDTEAFF
-	-	TRBV6-1	TRBJ1-6	TGTGCCAGCAGTGCTCAACAGGGCGGGGGGAATTCACCCCTCCACTTT	CASSAQQGGGNSPLHF
-	-	TRBV6-2/TRBV6-3	TRBJ1-5	TGTGCCAGCAGTTCCCCCTCGGTCAATCAGCCCCAGCATTTT	CASSSPSVNQPQHF